The T cell receptor beta chain under discussion was sequenced for a study of blood T cell repertoires in COVID-19. Study-level information: Spain, Italy and the United States supplied samples that represented acute and convalescent COVID-19. Sources were T cells, B-cell-depleted T cells, or PBMCs; the material itself was cDNA or gDNA.

Authors' analysis steps: Nucleated cell counts were estimated from reference gene primer amplification. TCRdb keeps only in-frame clones here, not all; method: immunoSEQ multiplex PCR. The V and J calls and clone size come from that table; D and trimming were worked out from the DNA. The table lists about 160,000 clones, 60% to 85% of them singletons. From germline, CDR1 is GTSNPN and CDR2 SVGIG (reference sequence). The CDR3 has 13 residues. The V gene end was trimmed by 7 bases and the J gene end by 4 bases; junction bases not matched to a gene: 9. The chain recombines TRBV30 with TRBJ1-1; TRBD1 agrees at 7 bases. The sequencing input was peripheral blood. The source of this sequence is a man aged 55-75 years with acute or convalescent COVID-19. The CDR3 loop reads CASTDRLGTEAFF. Written as DNA, the CDR3 is TGTGCCTCCACGGACAGGTTGGGCACTGAAGCTTTCTTT.